This TCR beta chain was captured in a study of blood T cell repertoires in COVID-19. In the study overall: Sites across the United States, Italy and Spain contributed samples from acute and convalescent COVID-19.

The data were produced by immunoSEQ multiplex PCR, yet TCRdb's version contains in-frame clones alone and is incomplete. The sample lists under 300,000 clones, roughly 93% occurring once. Participants were placed into cohorts based on the clinical history they reported. CDR3 length: 15 amino acids. J gave up 2 bases and V 0 bases, and 4 bases lay outside the gene matches. The germline CDR1 and CDR2 sequences are SGHRS and YFSETQ. The V and J genes are TRBV5-1 and TRBJ1-2, with TRBD1 matching over 7 bases. This TCR came from a woman aged 40 to 50 with acute COVID-19. The sequenced sample was PBMCs or T cells enriched from blood (not recorded which). CDR3 nucleotides: TGCGCCAGCAGCTTGGACCCAGGGGGAAACTATGGCTACACCTTC. Residues: CASSLDPGGNYGYTF. The full variable domain, its missing parts supplied by reference TRBV5-1 and TRBJ1-2, is KAGVTQTPRYLIKTRGQQVTLSCSPISGHRSVSWYQQTPGQGLQFLFEYFSETQRNKGNFPGRFSGRQFSNSRSEMNVSTLELGDSALYLCASSLDPGGNYGYTFGSGTRLTVV.